This TCR beta chain derives from a study of shared clonotypes between healthy human individuals. Findings and limits, study-wide: Between a handful of donors, naive CD4 clonotypes were shared at a level of about 5.3%.

This clone was picked up a small number of times. Antigen specificity is unknown. TCRdb's table, derived via immunoSEQ multiplex PCR, lists solely in-frame clones and lacks some. The sample holds 2 million to 2.5 million clones, 85% to 95% seen once. The germline V gene has CDR1 SNHLY and CDR2 FYNNEI. This CDR3 has 12 amino acids. V was clipped by 7 bases and J by 5 bases; unmatched bases: 5. The sequenced sample was naive CD4+ T cells from PBMCs. Subset noted: CD45RA+ positively selected. The TCR sequence derives from a man between 18 and 35 years old in good health. Some clones in this sample may be carry-over from other donors' samples. The chain carries TRBV2 and TRBJ2-7; 7 bases align to TRBD2. The CDR3 is CASTRGFNEQYF. In nucleotides, the CDR3 is TGTGCCAGCACGCGGGGGTTTAACGAGCAGTACTTC.